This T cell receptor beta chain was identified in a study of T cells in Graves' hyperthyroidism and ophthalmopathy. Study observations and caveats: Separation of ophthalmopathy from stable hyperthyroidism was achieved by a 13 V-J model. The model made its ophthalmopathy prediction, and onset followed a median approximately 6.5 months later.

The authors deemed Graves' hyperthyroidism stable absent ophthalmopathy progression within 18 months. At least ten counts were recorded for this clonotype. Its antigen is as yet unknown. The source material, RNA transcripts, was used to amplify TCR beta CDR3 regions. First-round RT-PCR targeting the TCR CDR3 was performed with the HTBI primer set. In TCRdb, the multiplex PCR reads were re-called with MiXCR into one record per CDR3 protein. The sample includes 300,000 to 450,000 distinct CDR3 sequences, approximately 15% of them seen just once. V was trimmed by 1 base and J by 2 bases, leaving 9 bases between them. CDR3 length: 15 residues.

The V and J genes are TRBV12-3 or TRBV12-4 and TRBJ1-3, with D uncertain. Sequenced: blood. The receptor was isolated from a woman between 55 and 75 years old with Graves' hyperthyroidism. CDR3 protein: CASSLVAGTGNTIYF. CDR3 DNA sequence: TGTGCCAGCAGTTTAGTTGCGGGCACTGGAAACACCATATATTTT.